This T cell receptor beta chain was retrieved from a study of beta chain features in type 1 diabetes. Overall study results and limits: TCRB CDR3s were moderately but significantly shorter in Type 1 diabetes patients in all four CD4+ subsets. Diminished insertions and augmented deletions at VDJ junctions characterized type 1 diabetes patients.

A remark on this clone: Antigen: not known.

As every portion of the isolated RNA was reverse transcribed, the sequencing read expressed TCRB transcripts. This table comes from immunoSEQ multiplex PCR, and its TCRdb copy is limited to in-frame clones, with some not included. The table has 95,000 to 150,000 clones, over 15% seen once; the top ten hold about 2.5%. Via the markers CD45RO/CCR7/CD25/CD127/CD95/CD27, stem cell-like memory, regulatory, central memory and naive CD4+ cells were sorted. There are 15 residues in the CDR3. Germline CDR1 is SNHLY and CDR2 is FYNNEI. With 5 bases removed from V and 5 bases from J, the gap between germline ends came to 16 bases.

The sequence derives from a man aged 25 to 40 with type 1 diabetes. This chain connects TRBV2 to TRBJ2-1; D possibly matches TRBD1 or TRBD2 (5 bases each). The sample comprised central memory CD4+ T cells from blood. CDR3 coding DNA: TGTGCCAGCAGTCCGGGACCTGCAGCCGACAATGAGCAGTTCTTC. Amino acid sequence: CASSPGPAADNEQFF.